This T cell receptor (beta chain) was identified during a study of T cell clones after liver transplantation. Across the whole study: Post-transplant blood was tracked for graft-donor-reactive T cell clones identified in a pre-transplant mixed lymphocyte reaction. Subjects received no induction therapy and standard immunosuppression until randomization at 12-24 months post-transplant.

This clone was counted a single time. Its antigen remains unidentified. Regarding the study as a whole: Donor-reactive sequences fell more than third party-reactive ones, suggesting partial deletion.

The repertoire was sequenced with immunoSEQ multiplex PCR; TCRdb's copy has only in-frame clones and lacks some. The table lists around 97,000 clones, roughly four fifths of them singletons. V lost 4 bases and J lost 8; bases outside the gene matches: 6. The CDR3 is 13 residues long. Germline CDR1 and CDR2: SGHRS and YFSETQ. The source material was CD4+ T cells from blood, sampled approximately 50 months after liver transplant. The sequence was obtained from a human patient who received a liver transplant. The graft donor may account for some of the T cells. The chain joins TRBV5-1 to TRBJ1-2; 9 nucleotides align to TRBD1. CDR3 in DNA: TGCGCCAGCAGCCCTAGGGACAGGGAAGGCTACACCTTC. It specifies CASSPRDREGYTF.